This TCR beta chain was identified during a study of shared clonotypes between healthy human individuals. This CDR3 has 14 amino acids. The germline CDR1 and CDR2 sequences are SGHAT and FQNNGV. Trimming shortened V by 2 bases and J by 2 bases, and 10 bases separated the two germline ends. TCRdb's table, derived via immunoSEQ multiplex PCR, lists solely in-frame clones and lacks some. The data show about 2.1 million clones, 93% seen once. The study, taken as a whole, reports: Clonotypes that were shared across a handful of donors made up approximately 5% of naive CD4 clonotypes.

This clone was found once. Its antigen remains unidentified. CD8 cells regarded as naive lacked CD45RO, were positively chosen for CCR7, and omitted terminally differentiated effector memory CD45RA+ cells. Only Caucasian adults living in Nashville, Tennessee made up the donor group. Sequencing was done on a sample of naive CD8+ T cells from PBMCs. The chain joins TRBV11-2 to TRBJ2-7; no reliable D call. The sequence derives from a man aged 18 to 29 in good health. Some clones in this sample may be carry-over from other donors' samples. The CDR3 here is CASSLHNFPYEQYF. The CDR3 bases are TGTGCCAGCAGCTTACACAACTTCCCCTACGAGCAGTACTTC. Full variable domain (remainder filled in from reference TRBV11-2 and TRBJ2-7): EAGVAQSPRYKIIEKRQSVAFWCNPISGHATLYWYQQILGQGPKLLIQFQNNGVVDDSQLPKDRFSAERLKGVDSTLKIQPAKLEDSAVYLCASSLHNFPYEQYFGPGTRLTVT.